A selection of T cell receptor beta chains follows, all from one sample in a study of T cells after yellow fever vaccination. One entry per CDR3 protein results from TCRdb running MiXCR on the 5' RACE reads. The sample holds about 320,000 distinct CDR3 sequences, 3.5% to 4.5% seen once. Sequences were derived from PBMCs, sampled 15 days after the yellow fever booster vaccination. The receptors originated from a man between 18 and 29 years old who received the YFV17D yellow fever vaccine. Each CDR3 is given with its conserved first and last residue. The D gene is left open where the match is weak. Expanded clones are given a class, and other clones once, few, many or no size at all.

>TRBD1|TRBJ2-1|many|13|TRBV5-1
CASSKGQHNEQFF
TGCGCCAGCAGCAAGGGACAGCACAATGAGCAGTTCTTC
>TRBD2|TRBJ2-3|many|15|TRBV20-1
CSARVLRGGTDTQYF
TGCAGTGCTAGAGTGTTGCGGGGGGGCACAGATACGCAGTATTTT
>.|TRBJ2-1|.|14|TRBV2
CANRLPGLYNEQFF
TGTGCCAACAGACTACCGGGCCTATACAATGAGCAGTTCTTC
>.|TRBJ2-1|many|13|TRBV28
CASSFLANNEQFF
TGTGCCAGCAGTTTCCTGGCTAACAATGAGCAGTTCTTC
>TRBD1|TRBJ1-3|many|15|TRBV12-3/TRBV12-4
CASSPRDSSGNTIYF
TGTGCCAGCAGTCCACGGGACAGCTCTGGAAACACCATATATTTT
>TRBD2|TRBJ2-5|many|14|TRBV5-1
CASSWRLAEETQYF
TGCGCCAGCAGCTGGAGACTAGCCGAGGAGACCCAGTACTTC
>TRBD1|TRBJ1-1|many|12|TRBV29-1
CSVGDRGTEAFF
TGCAGCGTTGGGGACAGGGGCACTGAAGCTTTCTTT
>.|TRBJ2-1|many|15|TRBV11-2
CASSFGPGRLNEQFF
TGTGCCAGCAGCTTTGGCCCGGGACGCCTAAATGAGCAGTTCTTC
>TRBD2|TRBJ2-3|.|17|TRBV11-2
CASTKTILAGNTDTQYF
TGTGCCAGCACTAAAACGATTCTAGCGGGGAACACAGATACGCAGTATTTT
>.|TRBJ1-5|many|13|TRBV6-5
CASSYSGTQPQHF
TGTGCCAGCAGTTACTCGGGGACCCAGCCCCAGCATTTT
>TRBD1|TRBJ1-3|many|14|TRBV9
CASSPDRVGNTIYF
TGTGCCAGCAGCCCTGACAGGGTTGGAAACACCATATATTTT
>TRBD1|TRBJ2-7|many|13|TRBV20-1
CSALQGAVDEQYF
TGCAGTGCACTACAGGGGGCGGTAGACGAGCAGTACTTC
>.|TRBJ2-5|many|15|TRBV15
CATSVDRRPQETQYF
TGTGCCACCAGCGTTGACAGGAGACCTCAAGAGACCCAGTACTTC
>TRBD2|TRBJ2-4|.|18|TRBV7-2
CASSLGLAGGKAKNIQYF
TGTGCCAGCAGCTTAGGCTTGGCGGGGGGTAAAGCCAAAAACATTCAGTACTTC
>.|TRBJ1-6|many|14|TRBV6-5
CASSQSSYNSPLHF
TGTGCCAGCAGCCAGAGCTCCTATAATTCACCCCTCCACTTT
>.|TRBJ1-1|.|16|TRBV2
CASREGLGELGTEAFF
TGTGCCAGCAGAGAGGGACTTGGGGAATTGGGGACTGAAGCTTTCTTT
>.|TRBJ1-5|many|14|TRBV4-3
CASSQGLVAQPQHF
TGCGCCAGCAGCCAGGGTTTGGTAGCTCAGCCCCAGCATTTT
>.|TRBJ2-7|many|15|TRBV6-5
CASRTIGRYSYEQYF
TGTGCCAGCAGAACCATAGGACGGTACTCCTACGAGCAGTACTTC
>TRBD1|TRBJ1-3|.|16|TRBV12-3/TRBV12-4
CASNPSTGTGGHTIYF
TGTGCCAGCAACCCTTCCACCGGGACAGGGGGACACACCATATATTTT
>.|TRBJ1-3|few|17|TRBV7-3
CASSLIEGPSSGNTIYF
TGTGCCAGCAGCTTAATAGAGGGCCCTAGCTCTGGAAACACCATATATTTT